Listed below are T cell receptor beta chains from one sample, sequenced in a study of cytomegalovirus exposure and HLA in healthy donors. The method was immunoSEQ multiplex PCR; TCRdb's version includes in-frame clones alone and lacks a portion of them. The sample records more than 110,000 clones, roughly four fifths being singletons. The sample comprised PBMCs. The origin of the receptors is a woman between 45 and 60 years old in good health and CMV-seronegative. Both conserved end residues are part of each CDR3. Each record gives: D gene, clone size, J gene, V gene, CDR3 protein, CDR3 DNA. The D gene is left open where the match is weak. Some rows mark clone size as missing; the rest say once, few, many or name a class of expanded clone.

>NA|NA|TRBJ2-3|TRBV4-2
CASSQEMFGGSTDTQYF
TGTGCCAGCAGCCAAGAAATGTTCGGCGGCAGCACAGATACGCAGTATTTT
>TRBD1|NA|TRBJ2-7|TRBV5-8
CASSQGQASTYEQYF
TGTGCCAGCAGCCAGGGACAGGCGTCTACCTACGAGCAGTACTTC
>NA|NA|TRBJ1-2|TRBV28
CASSVDSNYGYTF
TGTGCCAGCAGTGTTGACAGTAACTATGGCTACACCTTC
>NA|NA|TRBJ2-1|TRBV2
CASKVRVPAPNEQFF
TGTGCCAGCAAGGTCAGGGTACCGGCCCCAAATGAGCAGTTCTTC
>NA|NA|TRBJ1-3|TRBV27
CASSFSGVGGNTIYF
TGTGCCAGCAGTTTTTCAGGCGTCGGTGGAAACACCATATATTTT
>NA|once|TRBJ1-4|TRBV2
CASSAVAVAGGDEKLFF
TGTGCCAGCAGTGCAGTTGCCGTAGCGGGGGGCGATGAAAAACTGTTTTTT
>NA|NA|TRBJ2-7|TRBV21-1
CASSYPLDTRSGEQYF
TGTGCCAGCAGCTACCCATTGGACACAAGGTCAGGGGAGCAGTACTTC
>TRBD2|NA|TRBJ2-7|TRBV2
CASSDVGRGDSYEQYF
TGTGCCAGCAGTGACGTCGGGCGGGGGGACTCCTACGAGCAGTACTTC
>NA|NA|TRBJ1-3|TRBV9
CASSRRRDSGNTIYF
TGTGCCAGCAGCCGTCGGAGGGACTCTGGAAACACCATATATTTT
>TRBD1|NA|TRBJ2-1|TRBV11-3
CASSLGGDRLYNEQFF
TGTGCCAGCAGCTTAGGGGGGGACAGGCTCTACAATGAGCAGTTCTTC
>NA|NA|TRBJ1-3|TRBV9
CASSSRDISGNTIYF
TGTGCCAGCAGCTCTAGGGACATCTCTGGAAACACCATATATTTT
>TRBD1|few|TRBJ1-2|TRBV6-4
CASSDSTGGGDGYTF
TGTGCCAGCAGTGACTCAACAGGGGGTGGGGATGGCTACACCTTC
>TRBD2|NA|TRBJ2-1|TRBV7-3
CASSSRGGLDNEQFF
TGTGCCAGCAGCTCTCGGGGGGGCCTGGACAATGAGCAGTTCTTC